A single TCR beta chain is shown here with its context. These data come from a study of blood T cell repertoires in COVID-19. The overall study: Both acute and convalescent COVID-19 samples were obtained from the United States, Italy and Spain.

Recruitment covered 20 to 25 US areas and drew participants whose ages spanned about 18 to 100 years. In Cohort 3, a recovered donor had either two negative PCRs, clearance, or symptom resolution. Per the authors' pipeline: Reference gene primer amplification gave estimated nucleated cell counts. Libraries were prepared by immunoSEQ multiplex PCR; TCRdb keeps only in-frame clonotypes and omits some of them. The V and J calls and clone size are taken from that table; D and trimming were inferred from the DNA. This table has some 180,000 clones, approximately 85% appearing once. The CDR3 runs 12 residues. Germline CDR1 and CDR2: MNHEY and SMNVEV (reference sequence). Deletions cut 3 bases from V and 4 bases from J, with 7 bases between.

This chain connects TRBV27 to TRBJ2-7; perhaps TRBD1 as D (6 bases). The TCR sequence derives from a man aged 35-49 years who had recovered from COVID-19. Sequencing was performed on PBMCs or T cells enriched from blood (not recorded which). CDR3 region: CASSLGAYEQYF. The CDR3 bases are TGTGCCAGCAGTTTGGGGGCTTACGAGCAGTACTTC.